The 28 T cell receptor beta chains reported below all come from one sample, sequenced in a study of T cell responses to AZD1222 COVID-19 vaccine (dated by TCRdb to the early 2020s). Libraries were made using the immunoSEQ multiplex PCR assay. TCRdb holds this immuneACCESS table with in-frame rearrangements only. Some clones are missing; in checked studies, unresolved V genes explain under half, and the rest has no known cause. The sample includes about 150,000 clones, with 80% to 95% observed a single time. Clones ranked in the top ten supply about 3.2% of the sample. The time point label here, explained by the study, means: about 28 days (+/-7) after the second vaccine dose. The material sequenced was peripheral blood, taken 28 days after the second AZD1222 dose. The receptor set was obtained from an adult who received the AZD1222 COVID-19 vaccine.

The chain links TRBV6-2 or TRBV6-3 to TRBJ1-1; 8 nucleotides match TRBD1. Germline V gene sequence: CDR1 MNHEY, CDR2 SVGEGT. The trim removed 5 bases at V and 4 bases at J, leaving 9 bases unmatched. The CDR3 extends over 15 amino acids. As DNA, the CDR3 is TGTGCCAGCAGTCTTGACAGGGGAGGGTTCACTGAAGCTTTCTTT. This sequence encodes CASSLDRGGFTEAFF.

The gene calls are TRBV29-1 and TRBJ1-2; possible D gene TRBD1, 6 bases. The V and J ends lost 6 bases and 4 bases respectively, with 9 bases between them. This CDR3 is 11 amino acids long. Germline V CDR1 and CDR2: SQVTM, ANQGSEA. The CDR3 DNA sequence: TGCAGCGTCAGGGGTAGCTATGGCTACACCTTC. Translated: CSVRGSYGYTF. The whole variable domain, filled in from reference TRBV29-1 and TRBJ1-2, reads SAVISQKPSRDICQRGTSLTIQCQVDSQVTMMFWYRQQPGQSLTLIATANQGSEATYESGFVIDKFPISRPNLTFSTLTVSNMSPEDSSIYLCSVRGSYGYTFGSGTRLTVV.

CDR3 amino acids: CASTNSNQPQHF. In DNA form, the CDR3 reads TGTGCCAGCACTAATAGCAATCAGCCCCAGCATTTT. The chain is built from TRBV12-3 or TRBV12-4 and TRBJ1-5; D is unclear. V lost 7 bases, J lost 0 bases, and 4 bases lay in between. CDR3 length equals 12 residues.

The V gene is TRBV7-8, the J gene TRBJ1-6, with a tentative D call TRBD1 (5 bases). This CDR3 region has 15 residues. The V and J ends lost 1 base and 6 bases respectively, with 10 bases between them. Germline assignment: CDR1 SGHVS and CDR2 FQNEAQ. In DNA form, the CDR3 reads TGTGCCAGCAGCTTAGGGGCAGGGACTAATTCACCCCTCCACTTT. Protein sequence: CASSLGAGTNSPLHF. The full variable domain, completed using reference TRBV7-8 and TRBJ1-6, is GAGVSQSPRYKVAKRGQDVALRCDPISGHVSLFWYQQALGQGPEFLTYFQNEAQLDKSGLPSDRFFAERPEGSVSTLKIQRTQQEDSAVYLCASSLGAGTNSPLHFGNGTRLTVT.

V is TRBV7-9 and J is TRBJ1-1; no firm D call. V was shortened by 1 base and J by 0 bases, with 18 bases between the two germline ends. The germline V gene has CDR1 SEHNR and CDR2 FQNEAQ (reference sequence). CDR3 length: 18 residues. CDR3 protein: CASSLDLVTGKMNTEAFF. CDR3 nucleotide sequence: TGTGCCAGCAGCTTAGATCTAGTGACCGGGAAGATGAACACTGAAGCTTTCTTT. Together with reference TRBV7-9 and TRBJ1-1, the CDR3 gives the full variable domain: DTGVSQNPRHKITKRGQNVTFRCDPISEHNRLYWYRQTLGQGPEFLTYFQNEAQLEKSRLLSDRFSAERPKGSFSTLEIQRTEQGDSAMYLCASSLDLVTGKMNTEAFFGQGTRLTVV.

The V and J genes are TRBV12-3 or TRBV12-4 and TRBJ1-1, with 7 bases identical to TRBD1. This CDR3 is 13 amino acids long. V gave up 7 bases and J gave up 1 base; unmatched junction bases: 3. CDR3 region: CASTWTGNTEAFF. The CDR3 DNA sequence: TGTGCCAGCACCTGGACAGGGAACACTGAAGCTTTCTTT.

This chain joins TRBV16 and TRBJ2-7; TRBD1 aligns across 7 bases. V lost 3 bases, J lost 4 bases, and 12 bases stayed unmatched. CDR1 and CDR2 (germline): KGHSY, FQNENV. The CDR3 sequence is 16 residues long. CDR3 coding DNA: TGTGCCAGCAGCCAGGGGGACAGAACTCCCCGTTACGAGCAGTACTTC. This gives the protein CASSQGDRTPRYEQYF.

This chain joins TRBV5-1 and TRBJ1-1; 10 bases map to TRBD1. V was pared by 4 bases and J by 1 base, with 7 bases of the junction left unmatched. Germline CDR1 reads SGHRS; CDR2 reads YFSETQ. The CDR3 has 16 residues. The CDR3 DNA follows: TGCGCCAGCAGCCCCGGGACAGGGGCGCCGAACACTGAAGCTTTCTTT. Translation: CASSPGTGAPNTEAFF.

This clone has more than one count but fewer than ten. J is TRBJ2-7 and V is TRBV27, with 7 bases that match TRBD1. The V and J ends lost 6 bases and 0 bases, in that order; junction bases with no gene match: 8. The CDR3 is made up of 15 amino acids. Germline values: CDR1 MNHEY, CDR2 SMNVEV (reference sequence). The CDR3 coding sequence is TGTGCCAGCAGATCCCCCCGGACAGGCTCCTACGAGCAGTACTTC. It codes for CASRSPRTGSYEQYF.

The rearrangement uses TRBV6-5 and TRBJ1-5; 7 nucleotides agree with TRBD1. V trimming: 0 bases; J trimming: 2 bases; junction bases outside the gene matches: 1. Germline V gene data show CDR1 as MNHEY and CDR2 as SVGAGI. The CDR3 is 15 residues long. Here the CDR3 DNA reads TGTGCCAGCAGTTACTCTGGACAGGGCAATCAGCCCCAGCATTTT. It specifies CASSYSGQGNQPQHF.

The chain recombines TRBV19 with TRBJ2-2, with 11 bases identical to TRBD2. Trimming cost V 5 bases and J 4 bases; bases outside gene matches: 6. This CDR3 contains 16 residues. Germline CDR1 is LNHDA and CDR2 is SQIVND (reference sequence). CDR3 bases: TGTGCCAGTAGTGGGCAACTAGCGGGAGTCACCGGGGAGCTGTTTTTT. Residues: CASSGQLAGVTGELFF.

The chain couples TRBV3-1 (or the pseudogene TRBV3-2) to TRBJ1-2; the match to TRBD1 covers 7 bases. CDR3 length equals 13 residues. CDR1 is LGHDT and CDR2 is YNNKEL in the germline V gene (reference sequence). With 2 bases clipped from V and 7 bases from J, the junction kept 4 bases outside the gene matches. This chain's CDR3 is CASSQRQGGGYTF. CDR3 bases: TGTGCCAGCAGCCAACGGCAGGGGGGTGGCTACACCTTC.

The chain has TRBV24-1 and TRBJ2-1, with TRBD1 matching 9 bases. Germline loops: CDR1 KGHDR, CDR2 SFDVKD. This CDR3 region has 18 residues. J lost 8 bases, V lost 2 bases, and 15 bases had no gene match. CDR3 protein: CATSDSGPPGQGLYEQFF. The CDR3 DNA sequence: TGTGCCACCAGTGATTCCGGGCCCCCGGGACAGGGATTATATGAGCAGTTCTTC.

The chain couples TRBV6-4 to TRBJ2-2, with 8 nucleotides matching TRBD1. The germline V gene has CDR1 MRHNA and CDR2 SNTAGT. This CDR3 is 14 amino acids long. Trimming cost V 4 bases and J 6 bases; bases outside gene matches: 4. CDR3 in amino acids: CASSATGGPGELFF. The CDR3 nucleotides read TGTGCCAGCAGTGCAACAGGGGGTCCCGGGGAGCTGTTTTTT.

This clone was seen just once. The J gene is TRBJ1-4, the V gene TRBV5-4; D remains ambiguous. Trimming removed 3 bases at V and 7 bases at J, with 13 bases between. Germline V CDR1 and CDR2: SGHNT, YYREEE (reference sequence). This CDR3 has 14 residues. The CDR3, as DNA: TGTGCCAGCAGCTACCGGGATCGGGGTGAAAAACTGTTTTTT. It yields the protein CASSYRDRGEKLFF.

This clone appeared a single time. The CDR3 nucleotides are TGCGCCAGCAGCCCCTCCCAGGGGGTGGATGAGCAGTTCTTC. Encoded protein: CASSPSQGVDEQFF. The V call is TRBV5-1, the J call TRBJ2-1; 7 positions match TRBD1. Germline V gene lookup returns CDR1 SGHRS and CDR2 YFSETQ. The J segment lost 8 bases and the V segment lost 4 bases, leaving 9 bases of the junction unmatched. The CDR3 is 14 residues long.

V usage is TRBV6-1 and J usage is TRBJ1-2, with a tentative D call TRBD1 (5 bases). Trimming left V 0 bases short and J 4 bases short, with 9 bases between. Per the germline V gene, CDR1 is MNHNS and CDR2 is SASEGT. This CDR3 has 14 amino acids. The CDR3 sequence: CASSEAGTGYGYTF. In nucleotides, the CDR3 is TGTGCCAGCAGTGAAGCGGGGACGGGCTATGGCTACACCTTC.

The chain employs TRBV2 and TRBJ2-7; 8 positions agree with TRBD2. V gave up 3 bases and J gave up 4 bases; unmatched junction bases: 5. The CDR3 is 14 amino acids. The V gene's germline CDR1 is SNHLY and CDR2 FYNNEI. The CDR3 sequence is CASSDRTSGYEQYF. The CDR3 bases are TGTGCCAGCAGTGACAGAACTAGCGGTTACGAGCAGTACTTC.

This chain uses TRBV30 with TRBJ1-1, with D maybe TRBD1 (6 bases). The CDR3 loop spans 16 amino acids. The germline V gene has CDR1 GTSNPN and CDR2 SVGIG (reference sequence). Trimming took off 3 bases at V and 0 bases at J, with 17 bases between the two ends. CDR3 in DNA: TGTGCCTGGAGCGACAGGACGGGACGAATGAACACTGAAGCTTTCTTT. Protein: CAWSDRTGRMNTEAFF.

To note about this clone: The DNA is left out, because the CDR3 cannot be placed on it with certainty; the CDR3 is given as TCRdb lists it. The chain recombines TRBV29-1 with TRBJ2-7; the table's D call TRBD1 went unverified against the DNA. Germline V CDR1 and CDR2: SQVTM, ANQGSEA. A total of 13 residues make up the CDR3, ends included. CDR3 region: CSVARGTGHSLDF.

The V and J genes are TRBV2 and TRBJ2-6, with D possibly TRBD1 on 5 matching bases. V dropped 6 bases and J dropped 3 bases, with 12 bases sitting between them. Germline assignment: CDR1 SNHLY and CDR2 FYNNEI. This CDR3 spans 15 amino acids. Here the CDR3 DNA reads TGTGCCAGCAGGCAGGGCTCTTATGGGGCCAACGTCCTGACTTTC. This sequence encodes CASRQGSYGANVLTF.

This chain uses TRBV4-2 with TRBJ2-2, with D unresolved. Trimming pared 1 base from V and 4 bases from J, leaving 13 bases between. The CDR3 sequence is 16 residues long. Per the germline V gene, CDR1 is LGHNA and CDR2 is YNFKEQ. CDR3 DNA sequence: TGTGCCAGCAGCCAAGCTTACGAGGCGAGCACCGGGGAGCTGTTTTTT. This translates into CASSQAYEASTGELFF.

With regard to this clone: Because the CDR3's place on the DNA is in doubt, the DNA is left out and the CDR3 is given as listed by TCRdb. The chain recombines TRBV29-1 with TRBJ2-7; the table's D call, TRBD1, has no DNA check behind it. Germline V gene lookup returns CDR1 SQVTM and CDR2 ANQGSEA. The CDR3 is 15 amino acids long, termini counted. The CDR3 loop is CSVVIRARASYEQYF.

The J gene is TRBJ2-7, the V gene TRBV19; 8 positions match TRBD1. With 4 bases clipped from V and 0 bases from J, the junction kept 8 bases outside the gene matches. This CDR3 region has 16 residues. Germline V gene data show CDR1 as LNHDA and CDR2 as SQIVND (reference sequence). CDR3 in amino acids: CASSREGQAASYEQYF. The CDR3 DNA reads as TGTGCCAGTAGTAGAGAGGGACAGGCCGCCTCCTACGAGCAGTACTTC.

The rearrangement uses TRBV5-6 and TRBJ1-2, with 12 bases lining up with TRBD1. V was clipped by 2 bases and J by 4 bases; unmatched bases: 3. The germline V gene has CDR1 SGHDT and CDR2 YYEEEE. The CDR3 length is 15 residues. The CDR3 is CASSFRDRGPYGYTF. The CDR3 nucleotides are TGTGCCAGCAGCTTCAGGGACAGGGGGCCCTATGGCTACACCTTC.

The chain recombines TRBV28 with TRBJ1-5; D ambiguous. Germline V gives CDR1 MDHEN, CDR2 SYDVKM. This CDR3 is built from 14 residues. Trimming cost V 7 bases and J 3 bases, with 13 bases left between them. The CDR3 nucleotides are TGTGCCAGCACTATAGAGCCTTCCAATCAGCCCCAGCATTTT. Its protein product is CASTIEPSNQPQHF.

The chain employs TRBV5-1 and TRBJ2-1; 10 positions match TRBD1. The CDR3 contains 15 residues. The germline V gene encodes CDR1 SGHRS and CDR2 YFSETQ. V was clipped by 0 bases and J by 5 bases; unmatched bases: 2. As DNA, the CDR3 is TGCGCCAGCAGCTTGGGGGACAGGGGTGACAATGAGCAGTTCTTC. Its translation: CASSLGDRGDNEQFF.

This clone has only a few counts. The chain joins TRBV5-1 to TRBJ1-2, with 8 bases aligning to TRBD1. Germline assignment: CDR1 SGHRS and CDR2 YFSETQ. V shed 3 bases and J 4 bases; nucleotides not matched to a gene: 2. This CDR3 has 13 residues. CDR3 in amino acids: CASSSDRAYGYTF. The CDR3, as DNA: TGCGCCAGCAGCTCGGACAGGGCCTATGGCTACACCTTC.